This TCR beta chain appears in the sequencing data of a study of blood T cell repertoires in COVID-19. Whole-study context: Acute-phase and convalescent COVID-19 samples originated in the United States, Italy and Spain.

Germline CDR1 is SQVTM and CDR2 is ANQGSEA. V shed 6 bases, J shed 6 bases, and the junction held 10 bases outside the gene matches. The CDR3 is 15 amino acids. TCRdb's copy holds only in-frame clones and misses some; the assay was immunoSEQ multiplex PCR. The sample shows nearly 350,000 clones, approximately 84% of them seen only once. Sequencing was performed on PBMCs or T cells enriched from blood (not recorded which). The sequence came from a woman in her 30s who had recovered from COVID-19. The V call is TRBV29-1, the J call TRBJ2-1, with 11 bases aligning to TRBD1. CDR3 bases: TGCAGCGTCGAAAACTTTGGGACAGGGGGCAATGAGCAGTTCTTC. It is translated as CSVENFGTGGNEQFF.